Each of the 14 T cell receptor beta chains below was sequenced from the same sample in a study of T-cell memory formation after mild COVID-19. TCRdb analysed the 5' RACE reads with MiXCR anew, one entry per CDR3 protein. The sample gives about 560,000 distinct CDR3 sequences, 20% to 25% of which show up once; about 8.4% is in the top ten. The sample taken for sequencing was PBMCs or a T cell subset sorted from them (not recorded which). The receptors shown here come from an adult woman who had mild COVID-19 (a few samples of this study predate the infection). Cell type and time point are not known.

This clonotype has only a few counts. CDR3 protein: CASSYGTGLNTEAFF. CDR3 nucleotides: TGTGCCAGCAGTTACGGGACAGGGTTGAACACTGAAGCTTTCTTT. The chain has TRBV6-5 and TRBJ1-1; 9 bases fit TRBD1. Germline CDR1 MNHEY, CDR2 SVGAGI. This CDR3 contains 15 residues. Trimming removed 2 bases from V and 0 bases from J; junction bases left unmatched: 1.

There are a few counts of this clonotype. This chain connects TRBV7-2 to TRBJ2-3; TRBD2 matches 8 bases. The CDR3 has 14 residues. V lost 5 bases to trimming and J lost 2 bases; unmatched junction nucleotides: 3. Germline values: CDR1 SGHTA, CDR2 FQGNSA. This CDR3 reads CASSRGGATDTQYF. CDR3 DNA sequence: TGTGCCAGCAGCCGGGGGGGGGCCACAGATACGCAGTATTTT.

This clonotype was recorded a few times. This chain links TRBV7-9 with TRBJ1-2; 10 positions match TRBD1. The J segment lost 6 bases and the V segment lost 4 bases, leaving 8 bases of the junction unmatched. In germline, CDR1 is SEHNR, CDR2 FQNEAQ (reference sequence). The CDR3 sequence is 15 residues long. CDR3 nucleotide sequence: TGTGCCAGCAGCTCGGGACAGGGGCCAGTTCATGGCTACACCTTC. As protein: CASSSGQGPVHGYTF. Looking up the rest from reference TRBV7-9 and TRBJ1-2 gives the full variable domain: DTGVSQNPRHKITKRGQNVTFRCDPISEHNRLYWYRQTLGQGPEFLTYFQNEAQLEKSRLLSDRFSAERPKGSFSTLEIQRTEQGDSAMYLCASSSGQGPVHGYTFGSGTRLTVV.

The CDR3 DNA sequence: TGTGCCAGCAGGCGGGACGTAAACAATGAGCAGTTCTTC. Amino acids: CASRRDVNNEQFF. The V call is TRBV2, the J call TRBJ2-1; D is possibly TRBD2 (6 bases). The length of the CDR3 is 13 residues. V gave up 6 bases and J gave up 5 bases, with 11 bases separating them. CDR1 and CDR2 (germline): SNHLY, FYNNEI.

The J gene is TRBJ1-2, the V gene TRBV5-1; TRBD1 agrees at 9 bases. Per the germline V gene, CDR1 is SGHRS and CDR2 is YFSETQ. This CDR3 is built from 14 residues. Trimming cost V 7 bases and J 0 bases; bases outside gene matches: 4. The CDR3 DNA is TGCGCCAGCGGGACAGGGTCTACTAACTATGGCTACACCTTC. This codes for CASGTGSTNYGYTF.

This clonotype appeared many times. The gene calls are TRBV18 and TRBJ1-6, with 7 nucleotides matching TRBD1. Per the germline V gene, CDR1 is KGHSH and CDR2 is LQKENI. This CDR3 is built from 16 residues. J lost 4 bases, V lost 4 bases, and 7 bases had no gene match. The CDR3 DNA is TGTGCCAGCTCACTACAACGGGACAGTTATAATTCACCCCTCCACTTT. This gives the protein CASSLQRDSYNSPLHF.

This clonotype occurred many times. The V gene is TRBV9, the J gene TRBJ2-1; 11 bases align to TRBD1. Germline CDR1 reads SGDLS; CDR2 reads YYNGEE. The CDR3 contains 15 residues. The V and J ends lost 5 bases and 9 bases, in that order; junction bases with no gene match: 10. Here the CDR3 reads CASRAVGQGAREQFF. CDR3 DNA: TGTGCCAGCAGGGCGGTCGGACAGGGGGCGCGTGAGCAGTTCTTC.

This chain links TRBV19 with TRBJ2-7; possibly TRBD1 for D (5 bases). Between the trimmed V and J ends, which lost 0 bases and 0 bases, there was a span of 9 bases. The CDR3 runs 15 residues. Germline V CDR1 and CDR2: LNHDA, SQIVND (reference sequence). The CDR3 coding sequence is TGTGCCAGTAGTATAGAGCACAGGAGCTCCTACGAGCAGTACTTC. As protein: CASSIEHRSSYEQYF.

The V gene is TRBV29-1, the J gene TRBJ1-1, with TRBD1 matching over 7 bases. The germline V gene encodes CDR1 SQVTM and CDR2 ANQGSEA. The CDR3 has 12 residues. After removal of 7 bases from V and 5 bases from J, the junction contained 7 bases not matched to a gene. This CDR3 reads CSGRKQGTEAFF. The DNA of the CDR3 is TGCAGCGGCCGAAAACAGGGGACTGAAGCTTTCTTT.

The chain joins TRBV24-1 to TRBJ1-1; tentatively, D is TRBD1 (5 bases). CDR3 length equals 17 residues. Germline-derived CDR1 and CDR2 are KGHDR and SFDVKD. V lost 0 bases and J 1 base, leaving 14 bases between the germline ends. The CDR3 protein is CATSDLSLADRNTEAFF. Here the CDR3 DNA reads TGTGCCACCAGTGATTTGTCTTTGGCAGACAGGAACACTGAAGCTTTCTTT.

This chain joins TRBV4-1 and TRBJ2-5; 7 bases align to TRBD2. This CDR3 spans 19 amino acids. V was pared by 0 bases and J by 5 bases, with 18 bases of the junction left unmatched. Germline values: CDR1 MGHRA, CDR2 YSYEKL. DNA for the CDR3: TGCGCCAGCAGCCAAGATAGCGGCCTAGCGGATAATAGGTTGGAGACCCAGTACTTC. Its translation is CASSQDSGLADNRLETQYF.

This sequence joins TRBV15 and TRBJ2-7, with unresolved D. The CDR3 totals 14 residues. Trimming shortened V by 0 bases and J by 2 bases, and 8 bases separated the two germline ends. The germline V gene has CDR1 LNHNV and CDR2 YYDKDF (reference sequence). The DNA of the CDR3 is TGTGCCACCAGCAGAGAGGGCGGAGCCTACGAGCAGTACTTC. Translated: CATSREGGAYEQYF.

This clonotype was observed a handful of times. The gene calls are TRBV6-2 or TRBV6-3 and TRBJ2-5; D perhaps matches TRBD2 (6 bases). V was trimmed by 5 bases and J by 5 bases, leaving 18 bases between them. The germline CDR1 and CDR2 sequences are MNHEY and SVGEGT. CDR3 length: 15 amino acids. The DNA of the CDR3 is TGTGCCAGCAGTCCGCTAGCGACCCAAAGGGAGACCCAGTACTTC. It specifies CASSPLATQRETQYF.

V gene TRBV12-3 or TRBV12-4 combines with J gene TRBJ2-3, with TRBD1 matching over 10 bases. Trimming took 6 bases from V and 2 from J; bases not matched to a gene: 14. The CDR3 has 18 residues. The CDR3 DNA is TGTGCCAGCAGCAGAGGGACAGGGGTTAGGGTGGCCACAGATACGCAGTATTTT. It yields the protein CASSRGTGVRVATDTQYF.